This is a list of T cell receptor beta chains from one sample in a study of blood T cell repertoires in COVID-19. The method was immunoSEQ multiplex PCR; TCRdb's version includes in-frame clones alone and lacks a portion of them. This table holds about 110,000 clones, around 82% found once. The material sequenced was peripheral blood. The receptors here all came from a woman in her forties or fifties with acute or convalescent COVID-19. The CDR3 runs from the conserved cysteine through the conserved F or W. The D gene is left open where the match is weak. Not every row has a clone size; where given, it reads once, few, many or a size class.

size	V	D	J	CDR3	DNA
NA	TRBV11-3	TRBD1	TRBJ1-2	CASSETVAGQLSF	TGTGCCAGCAGCGAGACGGTAGCGGGACAGCTTTCCTTC
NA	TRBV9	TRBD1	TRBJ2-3	CASSSQGGMADTQYF	TGTGCCAGCAGCTCACAGGGGGGTATGGCAGATACGCAGTATTTT
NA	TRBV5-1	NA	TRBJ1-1	CASSLAESGGTEAFF	TGCGCCAGCAGCCTAGCCGAATCGGGGGGCACTGAAGCTTTCTTT
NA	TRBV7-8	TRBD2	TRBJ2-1	CASSLAGGNSYNEQFF	TGTGCCAGCAGCTTAGCGGGGGGGAACTCCTACAATGAGCAGTTCTTC
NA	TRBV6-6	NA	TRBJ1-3	CASSNSGSGNTIYF	TGTGCCAGCAGCAACTCCGGCTCTGGAAACACCATATATTTT
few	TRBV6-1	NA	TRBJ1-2	CASSEVGQGASSHTF	NA
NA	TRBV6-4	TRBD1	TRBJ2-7	CASSERGQIYEQYF	TGTGCCAGCAGTGAGAGGGGACAGATCTACGAGCAGTACTTC
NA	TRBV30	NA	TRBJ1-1	CAWIPRGTEAFF	TGTGCCTGGATCCCCCGGGGGACTGAAGCTTTCTTT
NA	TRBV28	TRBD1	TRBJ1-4	CASSLTGGSNEKLFF	TGTGCCAGCAGTTTGACAGGGGGGTCTAATGAAAAACTGTTTTTT
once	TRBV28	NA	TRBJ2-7	CASSLGGSYEQYF	TGTGCCAGCAGTTTAGGGGGGTCCTACGAGCAGTACTTC
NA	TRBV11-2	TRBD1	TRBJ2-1	CASSLVRTGAGEQFF	TGTGCCAGCAGCTTAGTCAGGACAGGGGCCGGCGAGCAGTTCTTC
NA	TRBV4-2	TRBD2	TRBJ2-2	CASSPGLADTGELFF	TGTGCCAGCAGCCCGGGACTAGCGGACACCGGGGAGCTGTTTTTT
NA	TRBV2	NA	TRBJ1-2	CASSLELDRGYGYTF	TGTGCCAGCAGCCTGGAACTGGACAGAGGATATGGCTACACCTTC